This TCR beta chain comes out of a study of radiation and T cells in renal cell carcinoma. The study, taken as a whole, reports: Top tumor clonotypes rose in blood 2 weeks post-radiation, then contracted.

Turning to this clone: Antigen specificity is unknown.

As for time point: blood 2 weeks post-SBRT. Regarding treatment: 15 Gy SBRT to primary tumor, nephrectomy 4 weeks later. Using immunoSEQ multiplex PCR, the repertoire was profiled, and TCRdb retains in-frame clones only, with some absent. The sample lists about 130,000 clones; 75% to 90% were seen once. This CDR3 has 17 amino acids. Looked up from germline, CDR1 is MRHNA and CDR2 is SNTAGT. The V gene lost 6 bases and the J gene lost 0 bases, with 19 bases spanning the gap. This chain uses TRBV6-4 with TRBJ2-3; D may match TRBD1 or TRBD2 (5 bases each). The source of this sequence is a woman aged 60-75 years with renal cell carcinoma. This specimen was blood, taken from a patient whose treatment included radiotherapy and nephrectomy. The CDR3 loop is CASSDGSGPTSTDTQYF. The CDR3 DNA reads as TGTGCCAGCAGCGACGGTTCGGGACCTACTAGCACAGATACGCAGTATTTT.